This T cell receptor (beta chain) was captured by sequencing in a study of T cells in Graves' hyperthyroidism and ophthalmopathy. Authors of the study amplified TCR beta CDR3 regions from RNA transcripts. Primed by the HTBI set, a first-round RT-PCR was run on the TCR CDR3. TCRdb independently ran MiXCR on the multiplex PCR reads; one entry per CDR3 protein. This sample has some 490,000 distinct CDR3 sequences, with roughly 15% found just once. This clonotype was found many times. Each diagnosis drew on symptoms, thyroxine, TRAb, thyroid ultrasound and orbital computed tomography findings. CDR3 length: 15 amino acids. Trimming removed 1 base from V and 2 bases from J, with 12 bases in between. The V gene's germline CDR1 is SGHAT and CDR2 FQNNGV.

This clonotype was obtained from a woman aged 25 to 45 with Graves' ophthalmopathy. The V and J genes are TRBV11-2 and TRBJ2-7; perhaps TRBD2 as D (6 bases). What was sequenced was blood. Here the CDR3 reads CASSLVEGTTYEQYF. The CDR3 DNA is TGTGCCAGCAGCTTAGTGGAGGGAACAACCTACGAGCAGTACTTC.